This T cell receptor (beta chain) was recorded in a study of blood T cells in healthy people across ages (dated by TCRdb to about 2015). Context from the whole study: In model experiments, template switching captured roughly one uniquely barcoded TCR beta cDNA molecule for every two T cells. Four age groups were formed from the donors: young (average 16 years), middle-aged (around 41), aged (around 68) and long-lived (approximately 78). Using deep sequencing normalized with unique cDNA molecular identifiers, the study measured how TCR beta repertoire diversity changes with age. The study analyzed two additional independent replicas of 1 million unique cDNA reads from the same blood draw for two donors, one aged 18 to 29 and one aged 80 or older. Results and caveats for the whole study, not just this receptor: Estimates of total diversity based on one million sequenced T cells were regarded as lower bounds and as underestimates. Because donor CMV infection status was unknown, age-related changes in expanded clonotypes were potentially confounded. As age increased, observed TCR beta diversity per million T cells dropped in a roughly linear way, and a significant reduction was already evident by age 40. Compared with the aged group, the long-lived group had more naive CD4+ T cells, fewer expanded clones and increased TCR diversity, a pattern suggesting age selection. Bulk unsorted PBMC profiling prevented conclusive comparison of naive and antigen-experienced compartments. A strong correlation was found between observed TCR beta diversity and the percentage of naive T cells measured by flow cytometry.

In its sample, this clonotype was seen a few times. The target of this receptor is not known. Per-nucleotide qualities are absent, and no much larger clonotype sits a single base away. Donors were about 36 systemically healthy Caucasian individuals from Russia aged about 6 to 100 years. Around 9.7 milliliters of peripheral blood were collected from each donor into EDTA-treated Vacutainer tubes. Ficoll-Paque density-gradient centrifugation was used to isolate PBMCs, with at least 6 million obtained per sample. Trizol reagent was used to extract total RNA from PBMCs, with at least 6 micrograms per sample. Naive CD45RAhigh/CD27high T cell percentages were measured by flow cytometry on a PBMC aliquot from every donor. The library was produced with 5' RACE. Sequencing was carried out with an Illumina HiSeq 2500. The second PCR ran for roughly 6 to 11 cycles and used a J-beta primer mix along with a sample-barcoded 5' primer. Each TCR beta cDNA molecule received a unique molecular identifier from a template-switch 5' adaptor carrying 12 random nucleotides. Each sample yielded at least 3 million CDR3-containing paired-end reads. First-strand cDNA was synthesized from all RNA with the Mint cDNA synthesis kit, primed by a TRBC-specific oligonucleotide. Following uracil-DNA glycosylase treatment, a first 18-cycle PCR with universal primers M1SS and BC2_uni_R was performed on all cDNA. In the source study's methods: Each sample was normalized by randomly selecting 1 million high-quality reads, each carrying a distinct molecular identifier. Instead of being binned into consensus sequences, reads with shared molecular identifiers were discarded. CDR3 identification, clonotype clustering and error correction used MiTCR with a Q25 quality threshold and the strictest error-elimination algorithm. A nonparametric unseen species model using Euler transformation provided a lower-bound estimate of total TCR beta diversity. The raw public data were reprocessed by TCRdb itself: fastp quality trimming at Q25, MiXCR clonotype calling, in-frame beta chains only. Each record represents a unique CDR3 protein, reported with the most common genes and DNA among its rows. The V and J calls and clone size are TCRdb's, not the authors'. Across this sample there are around 820,000 distinct CDR3 sequences, with just under 25% seen only once. Of the sample, around 3.6% is held by the ten largest clones.

This same sample was also part of a study on T cells of mothers and their children. As described in the second report: Nine systemically healthy Caucasian individuals served as donors, namely three mothers together with their six children. cDNA synthesis consumed the entire amount of extracted RNA, loaded at around 1.4 ug RNA in each 15 ul reaction. In the second PCR, the M1S primer introduced both the sample barcodes and 2-4 random nucleotides. Each mother yielded over 8 million TCR beta CDR3 reads and each child roughly 3 million reads. Thymic selection similarly shapes TCR recombination output in related and unrelated pairs, with minor effect from inherited differences. Normalized repertoire overlap was always slightly but never significantly higher in related than unrelated mother-child pairs. With a sensitivity of approximately 93 clones per million clonotypes, no persistent microchimeric T cell clones were detected. Deep NGS was used in the study to compare the TCR beta repertoires of mothers and children and to look for features that separate related mother-child pairs from unrelated individuals. The mean age was about 38 +/- 4 years for the mothers and about 12 +/- 4 years for the children. After adapter ligation with NEBNext reagents, the libraries were sequenced on Illumina HiSeq 2000 with 100+100 nt paired-end reads. To prevent cross-contamination, the mother and child libraries were prepared one month apart and sequenced in separate runs. Each donor had between 500,000 and 2,000,000 distinct TCR beta clonotypes identified. Naive TCR beta clonotypes were estimated from low-frequency clonotypes matched to each donor's FACS-determined naive share, without sorting.

The sequence was obtained from a boy between 10 and 17 years old in good health. The sample comprised blood.

The nucleotides are TGTGCCAGCAGCCCGCCCTCGACAGGGGTTCGACATCAGCCCCAGCATTTT. Its translation is CASSPPSTGVRHQPQHF. Recombination linked TRBV6-2 or TRBV6-3 to TRBJ1-5; the central 8 bases match TRBD1. The CDR3 contains 17 residues, cysteine and phenylalanine counted. The sequence is cut down to CDR3 DNA, 51 bases in frame from base 1. CDR1 is given as MNHEY and CDR2 as SVGEGT, both from the germline V gene. Unmatched junction bases come to 15, with V trimmed by 6 bases and J by 5 bases.